This T cell receptor beta chain emerged from a study of blood T cell repertoires in COVID-19. The germline V gene encodes CDR1 MNHEY and CDR2 SMNVEV (reference sequence). Trimming cost V 6 bases and J 5 bases, with 11 bases left between them. The CDR3 is 13 amino acids. Self-reported history from a screening survey and questionnaire set each donor's cohort. TCRdb's copy holds only in-frame clones and misses some; the assay was immunoSEQ multiplex PCR. The table lists about 270,000 clones, approximately 86% of them singletons. The source is a woman aged 18-29 years who had recovered from COVID-19. The chain couples TRBV27 to TRBJ2-1, with D possibly matching TRBD2 (5 bases). Sequencing was carried out using PBMCs or T cells enriched from blood (not recorded which). CDR3: CASSEDYDNEQFF. The DNA for the CDR3 is TGTGCCAGCAGCGAAGACTATGACAATGAGCAGTTCTTC.